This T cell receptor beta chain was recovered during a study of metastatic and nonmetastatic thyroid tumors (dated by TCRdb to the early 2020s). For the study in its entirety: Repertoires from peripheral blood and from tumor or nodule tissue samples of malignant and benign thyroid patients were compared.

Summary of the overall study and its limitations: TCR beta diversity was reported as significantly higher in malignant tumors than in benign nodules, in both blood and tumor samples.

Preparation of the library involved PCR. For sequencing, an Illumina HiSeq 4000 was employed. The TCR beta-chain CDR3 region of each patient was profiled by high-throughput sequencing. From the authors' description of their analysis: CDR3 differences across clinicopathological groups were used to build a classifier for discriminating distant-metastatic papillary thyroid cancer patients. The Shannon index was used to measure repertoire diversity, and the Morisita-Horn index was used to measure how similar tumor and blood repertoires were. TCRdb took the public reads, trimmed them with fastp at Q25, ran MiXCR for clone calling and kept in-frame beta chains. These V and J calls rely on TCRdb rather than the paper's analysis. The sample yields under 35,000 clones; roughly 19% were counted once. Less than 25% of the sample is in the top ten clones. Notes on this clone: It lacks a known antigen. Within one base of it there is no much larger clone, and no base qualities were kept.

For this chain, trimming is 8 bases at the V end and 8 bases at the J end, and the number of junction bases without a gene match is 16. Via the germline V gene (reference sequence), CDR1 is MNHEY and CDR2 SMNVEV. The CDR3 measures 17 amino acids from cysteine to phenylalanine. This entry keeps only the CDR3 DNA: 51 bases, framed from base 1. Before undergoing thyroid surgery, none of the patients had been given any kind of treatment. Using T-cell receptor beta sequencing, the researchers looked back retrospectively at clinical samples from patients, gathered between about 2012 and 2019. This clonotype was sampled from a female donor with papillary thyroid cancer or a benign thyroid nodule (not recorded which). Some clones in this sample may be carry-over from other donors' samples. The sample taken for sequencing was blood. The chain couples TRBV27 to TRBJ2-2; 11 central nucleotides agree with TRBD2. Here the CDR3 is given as CASVRQASGRYKGELFF. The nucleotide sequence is TGTGCCAGCGTTCGACAGGCTAGCGGGAGGTATAAGGGGGAGCTGTTTTTT.